This T cell receptor beta chain was recovered during a study of blood T cells in healthy people across ages. Germline V gene lookup returns CDR1 SGDLS and CDR2 YYNGEE. This CDR3 has 13 amino acids. Study-wide findings and caveats: Naive and antigen-experienced cells were not separated, limiting conclusive comparison.

This clonotype was recorded at least ten times. What it binds is not known. The junction and the germline gene differ at one end; a read error may be behind it. Every sample gave at least 5 micrograms of total RNA when it was extracted. For the second PCR, which ran for about 7 to 11 cycles, a sample-barcoded 5' primer and a J-beta primer mix were used. MiXCR was run by TCRdb on the 5' RACE reads, yielding one entry per CDR3 protein. Of fewer than 1,200,000 distinct CDR3 sequences in the sample, under 30% were seen once. This sample was also put to use in a study of T cells of mothers and their children.

The gene calls are TRBV9 and TRBJ2-7; D possibly matches TRBD1 or TRBD2 (6 bases each). The TCR comes from a girl aged 2-9 years in good health. Sequenced material: blood. The CDR3 loop reads CASSVGGSYEQYF. In DNA, the CDR3 is TGCGCCAGCAGCGTAGGGGGGTCCTACGAGCAGTACTTC. Supplemented by reference TRBV9 and TRBJ2-7, the full variable domain reads DSGVTQTPKHLITATGQRVTLRCSPRSGDLSVYWYQQSLDQGLQFLIQYYNGEERAKGNILERFSAQQFPDLHSELNLSSLELGDSALYFCASSVGGSYEQYFGPGTRLTVT.